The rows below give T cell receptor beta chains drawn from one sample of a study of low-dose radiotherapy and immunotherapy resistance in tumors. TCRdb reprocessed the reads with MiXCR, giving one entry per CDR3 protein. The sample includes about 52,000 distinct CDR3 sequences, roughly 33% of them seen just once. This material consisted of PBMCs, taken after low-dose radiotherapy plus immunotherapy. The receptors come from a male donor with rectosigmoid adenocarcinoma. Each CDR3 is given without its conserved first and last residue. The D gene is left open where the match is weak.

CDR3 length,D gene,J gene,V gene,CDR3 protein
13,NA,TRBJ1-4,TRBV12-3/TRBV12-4,ASSSIPGGNEKLF
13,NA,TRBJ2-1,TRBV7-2,ASSPRAGASNEQF
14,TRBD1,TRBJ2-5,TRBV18,ASSPGDRGFGETQY
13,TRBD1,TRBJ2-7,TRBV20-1,SASLFRGQTYEQY
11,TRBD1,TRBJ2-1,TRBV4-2,ASSQDKLTGSF
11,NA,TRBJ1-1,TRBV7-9,ASSRGGNTEAF
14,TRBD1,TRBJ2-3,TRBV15,ATSRDRTGETDTQY
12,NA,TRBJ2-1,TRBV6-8,ASRNPGLANEQF
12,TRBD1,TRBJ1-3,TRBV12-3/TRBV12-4,ASRKQGAGNTIY
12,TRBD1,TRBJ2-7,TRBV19,ASSLQGASYEQY
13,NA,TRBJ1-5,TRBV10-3,AISDEGVSNQPQH
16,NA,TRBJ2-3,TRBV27,ASSPRRSRRLYTDTQY
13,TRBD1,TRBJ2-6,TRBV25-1,ASRWKGAGANVLT
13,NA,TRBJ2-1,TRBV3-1,ASSQVIGGLGEQF
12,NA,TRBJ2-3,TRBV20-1,SAETESTGDTQY
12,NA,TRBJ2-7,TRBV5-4,ASRLRGTLYEQY
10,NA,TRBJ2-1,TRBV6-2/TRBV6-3,ASSPTSFEQF
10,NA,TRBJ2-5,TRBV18,ASSQERETQY
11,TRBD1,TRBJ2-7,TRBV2,ASRGTGGGEQY
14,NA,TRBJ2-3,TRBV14,ASSPLTASNTDTQY
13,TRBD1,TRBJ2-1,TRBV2,ASSGVDRGWNEQF
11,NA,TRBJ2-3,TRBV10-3,ATATAGTDTQY
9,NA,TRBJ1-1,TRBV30,AWKGNTEAF
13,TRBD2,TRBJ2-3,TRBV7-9,ASSPSGVVPGTQY
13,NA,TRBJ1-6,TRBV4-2,ASSHPDLRDSPLH